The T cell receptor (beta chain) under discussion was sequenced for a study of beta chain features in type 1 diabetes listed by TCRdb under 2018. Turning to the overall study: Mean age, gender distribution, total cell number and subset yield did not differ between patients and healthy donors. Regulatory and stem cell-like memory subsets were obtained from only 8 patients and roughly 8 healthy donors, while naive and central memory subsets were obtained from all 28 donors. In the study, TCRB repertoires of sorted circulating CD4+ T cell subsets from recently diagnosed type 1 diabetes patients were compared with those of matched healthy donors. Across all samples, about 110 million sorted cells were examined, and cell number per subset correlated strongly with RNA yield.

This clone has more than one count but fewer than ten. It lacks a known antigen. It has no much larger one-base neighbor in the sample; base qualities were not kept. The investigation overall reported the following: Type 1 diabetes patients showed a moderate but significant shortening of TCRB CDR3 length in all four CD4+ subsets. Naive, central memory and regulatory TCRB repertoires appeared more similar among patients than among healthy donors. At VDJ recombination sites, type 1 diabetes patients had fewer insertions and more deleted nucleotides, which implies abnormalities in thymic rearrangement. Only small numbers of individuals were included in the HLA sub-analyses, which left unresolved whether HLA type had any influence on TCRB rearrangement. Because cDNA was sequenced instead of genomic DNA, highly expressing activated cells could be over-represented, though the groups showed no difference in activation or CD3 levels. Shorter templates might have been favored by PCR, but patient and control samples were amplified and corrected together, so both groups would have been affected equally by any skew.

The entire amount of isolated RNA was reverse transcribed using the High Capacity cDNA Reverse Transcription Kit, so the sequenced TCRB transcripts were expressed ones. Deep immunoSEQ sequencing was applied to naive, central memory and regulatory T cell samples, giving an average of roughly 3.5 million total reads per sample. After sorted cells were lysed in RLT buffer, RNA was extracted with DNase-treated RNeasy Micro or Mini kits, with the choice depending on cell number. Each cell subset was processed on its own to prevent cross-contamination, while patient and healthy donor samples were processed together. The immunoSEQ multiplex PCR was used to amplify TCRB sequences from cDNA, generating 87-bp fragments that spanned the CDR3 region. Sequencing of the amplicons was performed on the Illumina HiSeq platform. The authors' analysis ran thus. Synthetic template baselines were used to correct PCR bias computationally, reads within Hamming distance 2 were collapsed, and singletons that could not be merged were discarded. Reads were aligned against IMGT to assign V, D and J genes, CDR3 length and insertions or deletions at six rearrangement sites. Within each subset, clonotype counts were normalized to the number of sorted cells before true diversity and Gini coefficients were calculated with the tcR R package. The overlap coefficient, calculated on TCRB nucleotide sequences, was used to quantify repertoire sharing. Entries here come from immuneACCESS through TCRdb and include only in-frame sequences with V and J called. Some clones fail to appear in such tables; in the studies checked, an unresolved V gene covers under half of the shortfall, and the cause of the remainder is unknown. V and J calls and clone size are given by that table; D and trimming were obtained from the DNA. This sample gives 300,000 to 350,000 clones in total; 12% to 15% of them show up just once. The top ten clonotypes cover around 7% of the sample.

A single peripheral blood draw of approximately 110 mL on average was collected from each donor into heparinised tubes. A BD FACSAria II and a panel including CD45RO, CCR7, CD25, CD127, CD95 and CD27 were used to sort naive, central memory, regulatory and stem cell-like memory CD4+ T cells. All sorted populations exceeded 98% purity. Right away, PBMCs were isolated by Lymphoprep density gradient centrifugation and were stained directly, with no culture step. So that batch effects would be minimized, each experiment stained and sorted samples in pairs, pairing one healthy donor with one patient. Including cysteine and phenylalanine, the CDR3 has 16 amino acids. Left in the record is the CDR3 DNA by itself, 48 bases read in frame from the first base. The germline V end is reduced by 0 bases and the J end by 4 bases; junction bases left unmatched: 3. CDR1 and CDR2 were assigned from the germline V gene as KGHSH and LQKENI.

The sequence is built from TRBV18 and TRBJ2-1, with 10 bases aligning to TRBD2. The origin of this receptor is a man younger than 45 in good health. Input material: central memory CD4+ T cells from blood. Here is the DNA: TGTGCCAGCTCACCACCTAATAGCGGGAGGTACAATGAGCAGTTCTTC. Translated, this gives CASSPPNSGRYNEQFF.